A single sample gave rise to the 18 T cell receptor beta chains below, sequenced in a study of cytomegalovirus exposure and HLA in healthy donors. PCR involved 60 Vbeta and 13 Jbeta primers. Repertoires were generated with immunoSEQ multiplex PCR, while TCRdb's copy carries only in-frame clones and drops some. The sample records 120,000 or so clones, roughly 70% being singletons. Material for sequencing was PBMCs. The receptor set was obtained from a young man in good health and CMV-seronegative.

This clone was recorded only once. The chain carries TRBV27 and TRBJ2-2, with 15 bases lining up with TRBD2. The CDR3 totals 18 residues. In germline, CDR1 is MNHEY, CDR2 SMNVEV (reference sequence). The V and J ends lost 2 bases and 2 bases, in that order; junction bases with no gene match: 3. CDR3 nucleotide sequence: TGTGCCAGCAGTTTAGGACTAGCGGGGGGGTATAACACCGGGGAGCTGTTTTTT. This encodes CASSLGLAGGYNTGELFF.

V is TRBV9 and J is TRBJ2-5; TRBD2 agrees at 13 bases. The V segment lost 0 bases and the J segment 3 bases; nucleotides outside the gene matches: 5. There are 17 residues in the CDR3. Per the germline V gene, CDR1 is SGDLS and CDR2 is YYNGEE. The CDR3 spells CASSVATTSGGEETQYF. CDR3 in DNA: TGTGCCAGCAGCGTAGCTACTACTAGCGGGGGGGAAGAGACCCAGTACTTC.

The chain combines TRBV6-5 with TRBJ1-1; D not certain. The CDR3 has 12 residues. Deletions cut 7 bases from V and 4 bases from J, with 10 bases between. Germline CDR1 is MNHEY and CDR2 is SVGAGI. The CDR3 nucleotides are TGTGCCAGCAATAGAGGGCCCACTGAAGCTTTCTTT. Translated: CASNRGPTEAFF.

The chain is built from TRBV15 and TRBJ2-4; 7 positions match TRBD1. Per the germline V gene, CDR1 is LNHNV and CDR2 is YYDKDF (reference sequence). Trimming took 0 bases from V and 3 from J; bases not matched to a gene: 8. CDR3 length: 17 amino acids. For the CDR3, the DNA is TGTGCCACCAGCAGAGAAGGGACAGTAGTAGACAAAAACATTCAGTACTTC. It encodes CATSREGTVVDKNIQYF.

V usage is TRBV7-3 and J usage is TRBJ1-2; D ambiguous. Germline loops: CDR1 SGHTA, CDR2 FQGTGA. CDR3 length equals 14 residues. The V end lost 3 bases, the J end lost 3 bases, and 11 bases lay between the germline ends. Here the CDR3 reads CASSFRVQDYGYTF. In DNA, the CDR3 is TGTGCCAGCAGCTTCCGAGTGCAGGACTATGGCTACACCTTC. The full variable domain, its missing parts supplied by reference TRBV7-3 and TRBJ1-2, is GAGVSQTPSNKVTEKGKYVELRCDPISGHTALYWYRQSLGQGPEFLIYFQGTGAADDSGLPNDRFFAVRPEGSVSTLKIQRTERGDSAVYLCASSFRVQDYGYTFGSGTRLTVV.

Here the CDR3 reads CASSGGQGIEQYF. The CDR3 bases are TGTGCCAGCAGCGGGGGACAGGGGATCGAGCAGTACTTC. The chain uses TRBV2 and TRBJ2-7; 10 bases are shared with TRBD1. Germline loops: CDR1 SNHLY, CDR2 FYNNEI. Trimming took 6 bases from V and 6 from J; bases not matched to a gene: 5. The CDR3 length is 13 residues.

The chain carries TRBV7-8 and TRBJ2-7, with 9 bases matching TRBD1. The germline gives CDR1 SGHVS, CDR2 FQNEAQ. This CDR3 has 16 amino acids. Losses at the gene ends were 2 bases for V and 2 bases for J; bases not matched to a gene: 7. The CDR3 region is CASSLKPGQGTYEQYF. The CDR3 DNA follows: TGTGCCAGCAGCTTAAAACCGGGACAGGGAACCTACGAGCAGTACTTC.

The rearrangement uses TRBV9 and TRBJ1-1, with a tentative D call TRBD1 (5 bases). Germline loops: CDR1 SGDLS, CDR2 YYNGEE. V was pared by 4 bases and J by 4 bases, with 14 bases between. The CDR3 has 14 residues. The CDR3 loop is CASSRVTGPTEAFF. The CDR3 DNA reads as TGTGCCAGCAGCCGCGTCACAGGTCCCACTGAAGCTTTCTTT. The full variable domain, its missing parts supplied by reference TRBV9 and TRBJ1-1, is DSGVTQTPKHLITATGQRVTLRCSPRSGDLSVYWYQQSLDQGLQFLIQYYNGEERAKGNILERFSAQQFPDLHSELNLSSLELGDSALYFCASSRVTGPTEAFFGQGTRLTVV.

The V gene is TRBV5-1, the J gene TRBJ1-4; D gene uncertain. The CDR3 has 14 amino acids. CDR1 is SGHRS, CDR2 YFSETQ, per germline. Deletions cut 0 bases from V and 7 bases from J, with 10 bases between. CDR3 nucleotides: TGCGCCAGCAGCTTGGGTAGATCGGGTGAAAAACTGTTTTTT. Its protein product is CASSLGRSGEKLFF.

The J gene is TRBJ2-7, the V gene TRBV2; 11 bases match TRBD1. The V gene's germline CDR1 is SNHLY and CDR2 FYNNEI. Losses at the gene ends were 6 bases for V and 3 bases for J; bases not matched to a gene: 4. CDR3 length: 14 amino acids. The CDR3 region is CASRPGTGGYEQYF. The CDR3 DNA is TGTGCCAGCAGACCCGGGACAGGGGGCTACGAGCAGTACTTC.

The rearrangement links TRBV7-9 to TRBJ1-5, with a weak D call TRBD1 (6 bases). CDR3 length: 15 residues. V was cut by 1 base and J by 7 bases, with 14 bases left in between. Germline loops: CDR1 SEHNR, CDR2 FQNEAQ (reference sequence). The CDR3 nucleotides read TGTGCCAGCAGCTTAGACTGGGGGGGCTCGCAGCCCCAGCATTTT. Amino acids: CASSLDWGGSQPQHF.

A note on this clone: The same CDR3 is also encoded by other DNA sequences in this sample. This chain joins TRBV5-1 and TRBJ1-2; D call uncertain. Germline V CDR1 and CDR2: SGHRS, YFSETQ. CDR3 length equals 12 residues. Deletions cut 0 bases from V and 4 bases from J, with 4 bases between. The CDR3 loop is CASSLDSYGYTF. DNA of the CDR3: TGCGCCAGCAGCTTGGACAGCTATGGCTACACCTTC.

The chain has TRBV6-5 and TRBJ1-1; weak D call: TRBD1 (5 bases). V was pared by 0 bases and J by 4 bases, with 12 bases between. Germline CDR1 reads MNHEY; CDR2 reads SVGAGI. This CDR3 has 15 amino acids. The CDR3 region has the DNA TGTGCCAGCAGTTACTCTCGAACAGGCGTCACTGAAGCTTTCTTT. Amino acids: CASSYSRTGVTEAFF.

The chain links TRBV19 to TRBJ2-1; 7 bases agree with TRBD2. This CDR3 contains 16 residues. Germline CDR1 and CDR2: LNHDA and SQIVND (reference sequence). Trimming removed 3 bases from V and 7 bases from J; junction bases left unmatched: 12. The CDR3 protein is CASSILSAGRENEQFF. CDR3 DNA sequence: TGTGCCAGTAGTATTCTTTCGGCGGGGAGGGAGAATGAGCAGTTCTTC.

Here the CDR3 DNA reads TGCGCCAGCAGGGCCTCACCGAATTCACCCCTCCACTTT. This sequence encodes CASRASPNSPLHF. The gene calls are TRBV5-1 and TRBJ1-6; D ambiguous. V was clipped by 5 bases and J by 7 bases, with 10 bases between them. The CDR3 is 13 amino acids. Germline V lookup: CDR1 SGHRS, CDR2 YFSETQ.

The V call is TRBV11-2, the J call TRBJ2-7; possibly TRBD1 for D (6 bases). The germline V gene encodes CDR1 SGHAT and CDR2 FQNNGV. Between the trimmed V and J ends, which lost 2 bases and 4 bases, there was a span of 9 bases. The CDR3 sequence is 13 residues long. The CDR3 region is CASSLSGEYEQYF. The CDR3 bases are TGTGCCAGCAGCTTATCAGGGGAGTACGAGCAGTACTTC.

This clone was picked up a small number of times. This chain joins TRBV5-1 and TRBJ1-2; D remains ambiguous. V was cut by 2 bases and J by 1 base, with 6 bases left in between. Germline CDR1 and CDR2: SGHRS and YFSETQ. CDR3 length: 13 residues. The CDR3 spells CASSFSNNYGYTF. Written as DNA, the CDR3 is TGCGCCAGCAGCTTCAGTAATAACTATGGCTACACCTTC.

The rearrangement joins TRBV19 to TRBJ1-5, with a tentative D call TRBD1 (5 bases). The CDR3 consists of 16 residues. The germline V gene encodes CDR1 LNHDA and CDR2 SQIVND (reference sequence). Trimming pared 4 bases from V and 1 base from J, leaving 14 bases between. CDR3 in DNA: TGTGCCAGTAGTAGGCAGGGTATGGGGAGCAATCAGCCCCAGCATTTT. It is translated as CASSRQGMGSNQPQHF.